The 27 T cell receptor beta chains below come from one sample, sequenced in a study of Tregs in tolerant kidney transplant recipients. Recipients received nonmyeloablative bone marrow transplants from related graft donors, with transient mixed chimerism. Profiled with immunoSEQ multiplex PCR; TCRdb holds only in-frame clones, not every one. Its table records around 5,600 clones. This material consisted of CD4+ T cells from blood (PBMCs), taken around 14 months after the transplant. The receptors derive from a human patient who received a combined kidney and bone marrow transplant. Some T cells may have originated in the graft donor.

Worth noting for this clone: Read data end 3 residues before the CDR3 end; the end is taken from the germline J gene. The chain recombines TRBV6-1 with TRBJ1-2, with D uncertain. There are 13 residues in the CDR3. The germline gives CDR1 MNHNS, CDR2 SASEGT. V lost 4 bases and J 5 bases, leaving 11 bases between the germline ends. The covered CDR3 bases are TGTGCCAGCAGTGTGGGCAGAGATTATGGC. Its protein product is CASSVGRDYG. The full CDR3 sequence reads CASSVGRDYGYTF.

This clone is identified as medium-sized from frequency. The sequenced fragment ends 3 residues before the CDR3 boundary, so the rest is inferred from the germline J gene. The V call is TRBV7-2, the J call TRBJ1-4, with D tentatively TRBD1 (5 bases). Trimming stripped 9 bases from V and 3 bases from J, with 11 bases between. The CDR3 sequence is 13 residues long. The V gene's germline CDR1 is SGHTA and CDR2 FQGNSA. Incomplete CDR3 DNA: TGTGCCAGTCAGGGCTCTCCTAATGAAAAA. This codes for CASQGSPNEK. The whole CDR3 sequence reads CASQGSPNEKLFF.

Of note for this clone: The read ends 3 residues before the CDR3 terminus; that terminus is restored from the germline J gene. The V call is TRBV2, the J call TRBJ1-1; 8 bases fit TRBD1. V shed 6 bases, J shed 2 bases, and the junction held 8 bases outside the gene matches. The CDR3 loop spans 15 amino acids. CDR1 and CDR2 from the germline V gene are SNHLY and FYNNEI. The CDR3 here is CASSGQGSTNTEAFF. The covered CDR3 bases are TGTGCCAGCAGCGGACAGGGATCCACCAACACTGAA.

With regard to this clone: The read ends 3 residues early relative to the CDR3; the germline J gene fills the gap. The chain joins TRBV20-1 to TRBJ2-2, with D tentatively TRBD2 (7 bases). The CDR3 runs 14 residues. Germline CDR1 is DFQATT and CDR2 is SNEGSKA (reference sequence). Trimming removed 6 bases at V and 0 bases at J, with 11 bases between. This CDR3 is CSATGLANTGELFF. The sequenced part of the CDR3 DNA is TGCAGTGCGACAGGACTAGCGAACACCGGGGAG.

Worth noting for this clone: Coverage ceases 3 residues before the CDR3 finishes, and the germline J gene fills in the end. The chain carries TRBV3-1 (or the pseudogene TRBV3-2) and TRBJ1-5; TRBD1 might be the D (6 bases). The V end lost 3 bases, the J end lost 4 bases, and 13 bases lay between the germline ends. CDR1 and CDR2 (germline): LGHDT, YNNKEL (reference sequence). CDR3 length: 15 residues. The CDR3 here is CASSHGTLDNQPQHF. The CDR3 DNA, read in part, is TGTGCCAGCAGCCACGGGACACTGGATAATCAGCCC.

As for this clone: The read comes to an end 3 residues before the CDR3 does, leaving the germline J gene to fill in the end. The gene calls are TRBV14 and TRBJ1-5; D might be TRBD1 (6 bases). The germline V and J ends were trimmed by 4 bases and 2 bases, with 9 bases remaining between them. Germline CDR1 is SGHDN and CDR2 is FVKESK. CDR3 length equals 14 residues. CDR3 in amino acids: CASSPGVGNQPQHF. The DNA read from the CDR3 is TGTGCCAGCAGCCCAGGGGTCGGCAATCAGCCC.

Judged by frequency, this clone is medium-sized. The sequenced fragment ends 3 residues before the CDR3 boundary, so the rest is inferred from the germline J gene. The chain carries TRBV29-1 and TRBJ1-2; tentatively, D is TRBD1 (5 bases). From germline, CDR1 is SQVTM and CDR2 ANQGSEA. The CDR3 is 12 residues long. V was pared by 5 bases and J by 5 bases, with 12 bases between. Incomplete CDR3 DNA: TGCAGCGTTCCGGGGGGGAAGTATGGC. It yields the protein CSVPGGKYG. The full CDR3 reads CSVPGGKYGYTF. The variable domain in full, with the rest retrieved from reference TRBV29-1 and TRBJ1-2, is SAVISQKPSRDICQRGTSLTIQCQVDSQVTMMFWYRQQPGQSLTLIATANQGSEATYESGFVIDKFPISRPNLTFSTLTVSNMSPEDSSIYLCSVPGGKYGYTFGSGTRLTVV.

A word on this clone: The CDR3 end falls 3 residues outside the read, so it is completed with the germline J gene. J is TRBJ1-4 and V is TRBV5-1, with D perhaps TRBD1 (6 bases). The germline CDR1 and CDR2 sequences are SGHRS and YFSETQ. Trimming shortened V by 4 bases and J by 4 bases, and 11 bases separated the two germline ends. The CDR3 is made up of 14 amino acids. CDR3: CASSRDRLNEKLFF. The DNA read from the CDR3 is TGCGCCAGCAGCCGAGACAGGCTTAATGAAAAA.

This clone is medium-sized (0.01 to 0.1%) by frequency. The CDR3 end lies 3 residues beyond the end of the read and is filled in from the germline J gene. This chain links TRBV5-4 with TRBJ2-6; D may be TRBD1 (5 bases). CDR3 size: 15 residues. V lost 4 bases, J lost 1 base, and 9 bases lay in between. Germline CDR1 is SGHNT and CDR2 is YYREEE (reference sequence). The sequenced CDR3 bases are TGTGCCAGCAGCATAGGGGTGTCTGGGGCCAACGTC. Its translation: CASSIGVSGANV. The whole CDR3 is CASSIGVSGANVLTF.

This clone registers medium-sized by frequency. The DNA read from the CDR3 is TGCAGTGCTAGCCCAGCGGTGGGCACCGGGGAG. It translates to CSASPAVGTGE. In full, the CDR3 is CSASPAVGTGELFF. The genes are TRBV20-1 and TRBJ2-2; a possible D gene is TRBD2 (5 bases). The DNA ends 3 residues before the CDR3 does, and the rest of the CDR3 is filled in from the germline J gene. From germline, CDR1 is DFQATT and CDR2 SNEGSKA (reference sequence). The CDR3 covers 14 residues. Trimming left V 3 bases short and J 4 bases short, with 12 bases between.

This clone is medium-sized (0.01 to 0.1%) by frequency. Sequencing ends 3 residues short of the CDR3 end; the germline J gene provides the rest. The chain is built from TRBV6-2 or TRBV6-3 and TRBJ2-2, with 9 bases aligning to TRBD1. J was trimmed by 6 bases and V by 6 bases; bases with no gene match: 5. Germline CDR1 and CDR2: MNHEY and SVGEGT. CDR3 length: 14 residues. CDR3 residues: CASRRQGDAGELFF. CDR3 DNA (partial): TGTGCCAGCAGACGACAGGGGGACGCCGGGGAG.

CDR3 DNA, as far as it was read: TGCAGTGCTCCCCACCCGGTTCGCAGGGACGAG. This sequence encodes CSAPHPVRRDE. The entire CDR3 protein is CSAPHPVRRDEQYF. The V call is TRBV20-1, the J call TRBJ2-7; tentative D call: TRBD1 (5 bases). The read finishes 3 residues shy of the CDR3 end, and the germline J gene is used to complete it. The CDR3 has 14 residues. Germline assignment: CDR1 DFQATT and CDR2 SNEGSKA (reference sequence). Trimming left V 5 bases short and J 5 bases short, with 19 bases between.

Details on this clone: The read terminates 3 residues before the CDR3 end, so the remaining end is supplied by the germline J gene. V gene TRBV6-1 combines with J gene TRBJ2-2; D gene uncertain. Germline V gives CDR1 MNHNS, CDR2 SASEGT. V was cut by 3 bases and J by 2 bases, with 10 bases left in between. The length of the CDR3 is 15 residues. The CDR3 DNA, read in part, is TGTGCCAGCAGTGAGGTCGCCCTAAACACCGGGGAG. Amino acid sequence: CASSEVALNTGE. The CDR3 as a whole reads CASSEVALNTGELFF.

With regard to this clone: The read gets to within 3 residues of the CDR3 end, and the germline J gene fills in the rest. The chain couples TRBV20-1 to TRBJ2-1; D gene unclear. CDR1 is DFQATT, CDR2 SNEGSKA, per germline (reference sequence). V dropped 5 bases and J dropped 0 bases, with 20 bases sitting between them. The CDR3 covers 17 residues. Incomplete CDR3 DNA: TGCAGTGCTCTGACTCCCTCTTCGCGGCCCTCCTACAATGAG. Translated: CSALTPSSRPSYNE. The whole CDR3 sequence reads CSALTPSSRPSYNEQFF.

The CDR3 loop reads CASSFPGVSGNTIYF. Partial CDR3 DNA: TGTGCCAGCAGCTTCCCAGGGGTATCCGGAAACACC. The V call is TRBV5-4, the J call TRBJ1-3, with a possible D match to TRBD1 (6 bases). The sequence runs out 3 residues before the end of the CDR3; the remainder is reconstructed from the germline J gene. The V and J ends lost 2 bases and 4 bases respectively, with 13 bases between them. Germline V gives CDR1 SGHNT, CDR2 YYREEE (reference sequence). CDR3 size: 15 residues.

On this clone itself: With the read ending 3 residues before the CDR3 end, the germline J gene is used to fill in that end. V usage is TRBV19 and J usage is TRBJ1-2; 7 nucleotides line up with TRBD1. The CDR3 consists of 14 residues. CDR1 and CDR2 (germline): LNHDA, SQIVND (reference sequence). The part of the CDR3 DNA that was read is TGTGCCAGTAGCCCACAGGGGCGGGTTGCCGGC. Translated: CASSPQGRVAG. The full CDR3 reads CASSPQGRVAGYTF.

Worth noting for this clone: The read ends 3 residues early relative to the CDR3; the germline J gene fills the gap. The chain links TRBV2 to TRBJ2-2; D gene uncertain. Germline V lookup: CDR1 SNHLY, CDR2 FYNNEI. V lost 7 bases and J lost 0, with 12 bases in between. CDR3 size: 15 residues. Incomplete CDR3 DNA: TGTGCCAGCACCCGAGCCCCTACGAACACCGGGGAG. Protein sequence: CASTRAPTNTGE. The full CDR3 is CASTRAPTNTGELFF.

Details on this clone: The read is 3 residues too short to cover the CDR3 end, so that end is filled in from the germline J gene. The chain joins TRBV5-1 to TRBJ2-1, with TRBD1 matching over 8 bases. The CDR3 is 14 residues long. Germline V gives CDR1 SGHRS, CDR2 YFSETQ. The V segment lost 4 bases and the J segment 4 bases; nucleotides outside the gene matches: 4. The sequenced CDR3 bases are TGCGCCAGCAGCCTGGGACAGGTTTACAATGAG. Translated, it gives CASSLGQVYNE. The entire CDR3 protein reads CASSLGQVYNEQFF.

On this clone itself: Relative to the germline gene, one junction end is altered; a read error may explain this. Sequencing ends 3 residues short of the CDR3 end; the germline J gene provides the rest. This chain uses TRBV4-2 with TRBJ1-1; 9 nucleotides line up with TRBD1. The germline V gene has CDR1 LGHNA and CDR2 YNFKEQ. This CDR3 comprises 16 residues. The CDR3 sequence is CASSQDPQGANTEAFF. The part of the CDR3 DNA that was read is TGCGCCAGCAGCCAGGACCCACAGGGGGCGAACACTGAA.

As to this clone: The missing CDR3 end, 3 residues past where the read stops, is filled in from the germline J gene. The chain carries TRBV18 and TRBJ2-4; the D is unclear. The CDR3 loop spans 14 amino acids. Trimming stripped 3 bases from V and 6 bases from J, with 12 bases between. The germline gives CDR1 KGHSH, CDR2 LQKENI. The sequenced CDR3 bases are TGTGCCAGCTCACCCCATAGGGCGCCAAACATT. Its protein product is CASSPHRAPNI. The CDR3 in its entirety is CASSPHRAPNIQYF. Full variable domain (remainder filled in from reference TRBV18 and TRBJ2-4): NAGVMQNPRHLVRRRGQEARLRCSPMKGHSHVYWYRQLPEEGLKFMVYLQKENIIDESGMPKERFSAEFPKEGPSILRIQQVVRGDSAAYFCASSPHRAPNIQYFGAGTRLSVL.

Regarding this clone: The DNA ends 3 residues before the CDR3 does, and the rest of the CDR3 is filled in from the germline J gene. The V call is TRBV5-1, the J call TRBJ1-5, with no clear D. This CDR3 contains 15 residues. V lost 0 bases to trimming and J lost 4 bases, with 11 bases between them. Germline loops: CDR1 SGHRS, CDR2 YFSETQ. The CDR3 region is CASSLEGSPNQPQHF. Partial CDR3 DNA: TGCGCCAGCAGCTTGGAGGGCAGCCCGAATCAGCCC.

Concerning this clone: The sequence runs out 3 residues before the end of the CDR3; the remainder is reconstructed from the germline J gene. The chain combines TRBV20-1 with TRBJ2-1; tentatively, D is TRBD2 (6 bases). The V and J ends lost 4 bases and 0 bases respectively, with 7 bases between them. This CDR3 region has 13 residues. Germline CDR1 is DFQATT and CDR2 is SNEGSKA (reference sequence). This CDR3 is CSATSDSYNEQFF. CDR3 bases read: TGCAGTGCTACTAGCGACTCCTACAATGAG.

This clone shows up as medium-sized by frequency. The read ends 3 residues before the CDR3 terminus; that terminus is restored from the germline J gene. The chain recombines TRBV6-2 or TRBV6-3 with TRBJ1-1; 8 bases are shared with TRBD1. Germline CDR1 MNHEY, CDR2 SVGEGT. CDR3 length: 14 residues. The V and J ends lost 0 bases and 6 bases, in that order; junction bases with no gene match: 3. CDR3 bases read: TGTGCCAGCAGTTACTCGCAGGGGGCGGCTGAA. Translating gives CASSYSQGAAE. In full, the CDR3 reads CASSYSQGAAEAFF.

As concerns this clone: The DNA ends 3 residues before the CDR3 does, and the rest of the CDR3 is filled in from the germline J gene. This sequence joins TRBV7-7 and TRBJ2-6; 7 nucleotides line up with TRBD2. The CDR3 is 17 amino acids. The V gene's germline CDR1 is SSHAT and CDR2 FNYEAQ (reference sequence). V lost 7 bases to trimming and J lost 0 bases; unmatched junction nucleotides: 9. The sequenced part of the CDR3 DNA is TGTGCCAGCACTCCGGGGGGAAAACCCTCTGGGGCCAACGTC. Translating gives CASTPGGKPSGANV. The whole CDR3 protein is CASTPGGKPSGANVLTF. The full variable domain, with the rest looked up from reference TRBV7-7 and TRBJ2-6, is GAGVSQSPRYKVTKRGQDVTLRCDPISSHATLYWYQQALGQGPEFLTYFNYEAQPDKSGLPSDRFSAERPEGSISTLTIQRTEQRDSAMYRCASTPGGKPSGANVLTFGAGSRLTVL.

Comments on this clone: Read sequence stops 3 residues before the CDR3 end, and the germline J gene provides the missing end. The V gene is TRBV5-1, the J gene TRBJ2-2; tentatively, D is TRBD1 (6 bases). V lost 5 bases, J lost 3 bases, and 11 bases lay in between. The CDR3 runs to 14 residues. Germline CDR1 SGHRS, CDR2 YFSETQ. CDR3 DNA, as far as it was read: TGCGCCAGCAGGCGACAGGAACACACCGGGGAG. This gives the protein CASRRQEHTGE. The full-length CDR3 reads as CASRRQEHTGELFF.

Notes on this clone: The read is 3 residues too short to cover the CDR3 end, so that end is filled in from the germline J gene. The chain has TRBV6-1 and TRBJ1-2; tentative D call: TRBD1 (6 bases). The CDR3 spans 16 residues. In germline, CDR1 is MNHNS, CDR2 SASEGT. V dropped 0 bases and J dropped 4 bases, with 15 bases sitting between them. CDR3 residues: CASSEARRGSGYGYTF. Partial CDR3 DNA: TGTGCCAGCAGTGAAGCGCGCAGGGGATCGGGCTATGGC.

For this clone: The missing CDR3 end, 3 residues past where the read stops, is filled in from the germline J gene. The chain has TRBV30 and TRBJ2-1, with 10 nucleotides matching TRBD2. Germline lookup yields CDR1 GTSNPN and CDR2 SVGIG (reference sequence). V was clipped by 4 bases and J by 9 bases; unmatched bases: 6. CDR3 size: 13 residues. The CDR3 bases that were read are TGTGCCTGGACTAGCGGGAGACTACGTGAG. Its protein is CAWTSGRLRE. The whole CDR3 sequence is CAWTSGRLREQFF. Full variable domain (outside the CDR3, taken from reference TRBV30 and TRBJ2-1): SQTIHQWPATLVQPVGSPLSLECTVEGTSNPNLYWYRQAAGRGLQLLFYSVGIGQISSEVPQNLSASRPQDRQFILSSKKLLLSDSGFYLCAWTSGRLREQFFGPGTRLTVL.